The clone carrying this TCR beta chain was counted at least ten times. TCRdb reanalysed the RT-PCR reads using MiXCR and keeps one entry per CDR3 protein. The sample consists of roughly 880,000 distinct CDR3 sequences, 15% to 20% of them appearing once. This sample stems from a study of patients and donors after allogeneic stem cell transplantation. The CDR3 is 13 residues long. The V end was cut by 0 bases, the J end by 5 bases, with 7 bases between. CDR1 SGHRS and CDR2 YFSETQ come from the germline V gene. Material for sequencing was blood, either unsorted or a sorted T cell fraction (not recorded which). J is TRBJ2-3 and V is TRBV5-1; no clear D gene. The origin of this receptor is a human donor who was either an allogeneic HSCT recipient or a stem cell or donor lymphocyte infusion donor (not recorded which). It is not recorded whose cells these are; they may come from a transplant donor. CDR3 in amino acids: CASSLVGEDTQYF. Here the CDR3 DNA reads TGCGCCAGCAGCTTGGTCGGCGAAGATACGCAGTATTTT.